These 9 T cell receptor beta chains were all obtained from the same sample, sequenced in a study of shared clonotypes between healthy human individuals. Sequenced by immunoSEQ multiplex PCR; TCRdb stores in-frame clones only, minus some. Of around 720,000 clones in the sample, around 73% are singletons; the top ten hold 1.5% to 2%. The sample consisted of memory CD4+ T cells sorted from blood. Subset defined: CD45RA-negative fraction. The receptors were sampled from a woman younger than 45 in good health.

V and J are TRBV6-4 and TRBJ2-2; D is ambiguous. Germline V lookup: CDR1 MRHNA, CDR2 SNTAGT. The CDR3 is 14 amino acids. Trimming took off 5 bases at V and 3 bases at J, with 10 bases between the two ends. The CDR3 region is CASSFHYDTGELFF. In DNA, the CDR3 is TGTGCCAGCAGTTTCCACTATGACACCGGGGAGCTGTTTTTT.

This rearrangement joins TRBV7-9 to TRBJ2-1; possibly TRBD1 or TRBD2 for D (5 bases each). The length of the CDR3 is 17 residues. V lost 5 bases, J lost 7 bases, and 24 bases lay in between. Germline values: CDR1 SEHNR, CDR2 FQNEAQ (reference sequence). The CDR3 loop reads CASSPPWTGTDANEQFF. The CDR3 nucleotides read TGTGCCAGCAGCCCACCTTGGACGGGGACCGATGCAAATGAGCAGTTCTTC. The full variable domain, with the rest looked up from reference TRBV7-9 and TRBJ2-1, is DTGVSQNPRHKITKRGQNVTFRCDPISEHNRLYWYRQTLGQGPEFLTYFQNEAQLEKSRLLSDRFSAERPKGSFSTLEIQRTEQGDSAMYLCASSPPWTGTDANEQFFGPGTRLTVL.

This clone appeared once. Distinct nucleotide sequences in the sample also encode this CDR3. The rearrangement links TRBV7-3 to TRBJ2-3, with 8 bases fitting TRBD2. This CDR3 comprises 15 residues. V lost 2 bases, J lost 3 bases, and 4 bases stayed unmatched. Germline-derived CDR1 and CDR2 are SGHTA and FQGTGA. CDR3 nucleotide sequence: TGTGCCAGCAGCTTAGGTTTAGCGGGAACAGATACGCAGTATTTT. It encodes CASSLGLAGTDTQYF.

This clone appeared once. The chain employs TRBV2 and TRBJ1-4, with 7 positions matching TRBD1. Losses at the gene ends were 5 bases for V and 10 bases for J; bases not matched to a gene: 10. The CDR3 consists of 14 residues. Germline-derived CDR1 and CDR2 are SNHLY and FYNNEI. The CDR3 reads CASSFGQELAKLFF. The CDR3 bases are TGTGCCAGCAGTTTCGGACAGGAATTAGCAAAACTGTTTTTT.

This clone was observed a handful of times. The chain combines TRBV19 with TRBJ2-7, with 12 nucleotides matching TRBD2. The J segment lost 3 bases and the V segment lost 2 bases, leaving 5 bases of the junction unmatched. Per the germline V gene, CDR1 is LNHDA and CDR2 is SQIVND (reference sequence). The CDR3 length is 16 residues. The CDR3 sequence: CASSITSGLAGYEQYF. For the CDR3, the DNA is TGTGCCAGTAGTATAACGTCGGGACTAGCGGGCTACGAGCAGTACTTC.

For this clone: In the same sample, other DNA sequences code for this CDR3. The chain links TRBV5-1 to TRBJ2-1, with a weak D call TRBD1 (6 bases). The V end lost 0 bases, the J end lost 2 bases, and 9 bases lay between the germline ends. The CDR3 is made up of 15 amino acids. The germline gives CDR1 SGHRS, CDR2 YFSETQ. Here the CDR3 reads CASSLAPGAYNEQFF. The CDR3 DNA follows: TGCGCCAGCAGCTTGGCCCCAGGGGCCTACAATGAGCAGTTCTTC.

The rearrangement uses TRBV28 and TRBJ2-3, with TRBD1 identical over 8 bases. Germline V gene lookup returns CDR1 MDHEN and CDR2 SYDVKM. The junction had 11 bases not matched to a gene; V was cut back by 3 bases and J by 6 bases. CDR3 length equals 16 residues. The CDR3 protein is CASSFSLAYRGDTQYF. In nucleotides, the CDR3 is TGTGCCAGCAGTTTCTCGCTAGCTTACAGGGGGGATACGCAGTATTTT.

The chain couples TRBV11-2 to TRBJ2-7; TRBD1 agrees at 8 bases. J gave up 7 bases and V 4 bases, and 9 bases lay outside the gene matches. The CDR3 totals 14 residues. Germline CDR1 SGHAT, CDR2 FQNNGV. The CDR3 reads CASSSNRGTREQYF. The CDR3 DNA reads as TGTGCCAGCAGCTCGAACAGGGGGACGAGGGAGCAGTACTTC. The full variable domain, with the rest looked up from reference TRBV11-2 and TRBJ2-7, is EAGVAQSPRYKIIEKRQSVAFWCNPISGHATLYWYQQILGQGPKLLIQFQNNGVVDDSQLPKDRFSAERLKGVDSTLKIQPAKLEDSAVYLCASSSNRGTREQYFGPGTRLTVT.

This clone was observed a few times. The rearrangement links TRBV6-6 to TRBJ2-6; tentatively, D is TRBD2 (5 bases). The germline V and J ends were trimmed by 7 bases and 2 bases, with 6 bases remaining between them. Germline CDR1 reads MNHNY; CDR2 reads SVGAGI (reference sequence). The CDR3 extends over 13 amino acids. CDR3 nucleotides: TGTGCCAGCACGGAGGCTGGGGCCAACGTCCTGACTTTC. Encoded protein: CASTEAGANVLTF.